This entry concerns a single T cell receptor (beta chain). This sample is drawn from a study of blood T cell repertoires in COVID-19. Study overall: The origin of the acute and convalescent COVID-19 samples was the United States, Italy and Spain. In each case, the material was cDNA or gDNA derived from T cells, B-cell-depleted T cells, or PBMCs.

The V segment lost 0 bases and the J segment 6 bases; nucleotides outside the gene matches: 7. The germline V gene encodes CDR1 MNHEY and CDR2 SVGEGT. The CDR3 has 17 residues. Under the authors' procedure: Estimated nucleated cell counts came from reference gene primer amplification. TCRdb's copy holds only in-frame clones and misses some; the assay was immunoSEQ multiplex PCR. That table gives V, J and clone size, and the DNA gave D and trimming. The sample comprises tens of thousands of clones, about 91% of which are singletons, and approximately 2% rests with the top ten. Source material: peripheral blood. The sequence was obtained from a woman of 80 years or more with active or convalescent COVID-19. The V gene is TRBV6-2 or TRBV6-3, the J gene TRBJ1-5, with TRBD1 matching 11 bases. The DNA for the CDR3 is TGTGCCAGCAGTTACTCGCCCTGGACAGGGGGCATTCAGCCCCAGCATTTT. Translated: CASSYSPWTGGIQPQHF.